The next 14 T cell receptor beta chains were all read from a single sample in a study of blood T cell repertoires in COVID-19 (dated by TCRdb to about 2020). The receptor library was made with the immunoSEQ multiplex PCR assay. The table was pulled from immuneACCESS by TCRdb, which kept in-frame rearrangements only. Such tables lose some clones; where checked, under half of the loss comes from unresolved V genes, and the rest has no known cause. The sample table shows around 280,000 clones, and around 91% are seen once. The ten largest clones capture less than 2% of the sample. The source material was PBMCs or T cells enriched from blood (not recorded which). Receptors were obtained from a woman aged 18-29 years with acute COVID-19.

The rearrangement links TRBV10-3 to TRBJ1-5, with D maybe TRBD1 (5 bases). Deletions cut 10 bases from V and 1 base from J, with 14 bases between. This CDR3 is 14 amino acids long. Germline values: CDR1 ENHRY, CDR2 SYGVKD. The CDR3, as DNA: TGTGCCACCAGCAGGGATGAGAGCAATCAGCCCCAGCATTTT. It specifies CATSRDESNQPQHF.

The CDR3 nucleotides read TGTGCCAGCGCGACTAGGCTCCGTGGCTACACCTTC. It yields the protein CASATRLRGYTF. V and J are TRBV28 and TRBJ1-2; D unresolved. Germline V gene lookup returns CDR1 MDHEN and CDR2 SYDVKM. With 8 bases removed from V and 7 bases from J, the gap between germline ends came to 14 bases. The CDR3 totals 12 residues.

V is TRBV7-3 and J is TRBJ2-1; maybe TRBD2 (6 bases). The CDR3 spans 15 residues. CDR1 is SGHTA and CDR2 is FQGTGA in the germline V gene. V was shortened by 0 bases and J by 4 bases, with 10 bases between the two germline ends. The CDR3 coding sequence is TGTGCCAGCAGCTTAACCGGCGGGGAGTACAATGAGCAGTTCTTC. Residues: CASSLTGGEYNEQFF.

Points on this clone: The identical CDR3 is also encoded by other nucleotide sequences in the sample. The chain uses TRBV4-1 and TRBJ2-1; 10 bases line up with TRBD2. The CDR3 covers 17 residues. The ends lost 0 bases at V and 7 bases at J; junction bases unmatched: 9. Germline CDR1 is MGHRA and CDR2 is YSYEKL. The CDR3 reads CASSQDWGLAGVNEQFF. In nucleotides, the CDR3 is TGCGCCAGCAGCCAAGATTGGGGGCTAGCGGGAGTAAATGAGCAGTTCTTC.

The V call is TRBV19, the J call TRBJ2-2; weak D call: TRBD2 (5 bases). V was cut by 6 bases and J by 0 bases, with 14 bases left in between. The CDR3 runs 16 residues. Germline-derived CDR1 and CDR2 are LNHDA and SQIVND (reference sequence). CDR3 sequence reads: CASRNGDRANTGELFF. DNA of the CDR3: TGTGCCAGTAGAAACGGGGATAGGGCGAACACCGGGGAGCTGTTTTTT.

Here the CDR3 DNA reads TGTGCCAGCAGCCCCAGGGGCCTCTCTGGAAACACCATATATTTT. Translating it yields CASSPRGLSGNTIYF. The chain employs TRBV7-6 and TRBJ1-3, with D perhaps matching TRBD1 (6 bases). V was trimmed by 5 bases and J by 0 bases, leaving 11 bases between them. The CDR3 sequence is 15 residues long. Germline assignment: CDR1 SGHVS and CDR2 FNYEAQ.

The chain links TRBV29-1 to TRBJ2-7, with a weak D call TRBD2 (7 bases). Per the germline V gene, CDR1 is SQVTM and CDR2 is ANQGSEA. With 4 bases removed from V and 4 bases from J, the gap between germline ends came to 14 bases. The CDR3 is 13 amino acids. CDR3 sequence reads: CSVVTGGGYEQYF. CDR3 DNA: TGCAGCGTTGTCACGGGGGGCGGGTACGAGCAGTACTTC.

This clone was observed once. The chain carries TRBV25-1 and TRBJ2-7; 13 nucleotides align to TRBD2. Germline values: CDR1 MGHDK, CDR2 SYGVNS. The CDR3 has 15 amino acids. With 6 bases clipped from V and 4 bases from J, the junction kept 6 bases outside the gene matches. Here the CDR3 DNA reads TGTGCCAGCAGCTCGACTAGCGGGGGGCTATACGAGCAGTACTTC. Its translation is CASSSTSGGLYEQYF.

The gene calls are TRBV2 and TRBJ1-2; 7 bases fit TRBD1. V shed 6 bases and J 4 bases; nucleotides not matched to a gene: 8. Germline values: CDR1 SNHLY, CDR2 FYNNEI. The CDR3 loop spans 14 amino acids. The CDR3, as DNA: TGTGCCAGCAGCCACGAGAGGGGGCTCTATGGCTACACCTTC. Amino acid sequence: CASSHERGLYGYTF.

The V gene is TRBV29-1, the J gene TRBJ2-7; 9 bases are a match to TRBD2. Germline V gene data show CDR1 as SQVTM and CDR2 as ANQGSEA. This CDR3 comprises 13 residues. V lost 6 bases and J lost 2; bases outside the gene matches: 5. CDR3 coding DNA: TGCAGCGTCCTAGCGGGAATAACCTACGAGCAGTACTTC. It codes for CSVLAGITYEQYF.

V gene TRBV25-1 combines with J gene TRBJ1-3, with D perhaps TRBD1 (5 bases). V shed 2 bases and J shed 0 bases, with 8 bases lying between them. CDR3 length: 15 residues. CDR1 MGHDK and CDR2 SYGVNS come from the germline V gene. CDR3 sequence: CASSEQGISGNTIYF. The CDR3 bases are TGTGCCAGCAGTGAACAGGGTATCTCTGGAAACACCATATATTTT.

As to this clone: The germline gene is not matched at one end of the junction; a read error may be the cause. This sequence joins TRBV6-5 and TRBJ2-1, with 16 bases aligning to TRBD2. This CDR3 region has 15 residues. CDR1 and CDR2 (germline): MNHEY, SVGAGI. The CDR3 reads CASRVGLAGGPWIVF. The CDR3 DNA reads as TGTGCCAGCAGGGTGGGACTAGCGGGAGGGCCCTGGATAGTCTTC.

This sequence joins TRBV10-1 and TRBJ2-7, with D possibly matching TRBD2 (6 bases). V was clipped by 8 bases and J by 5 bases, with 10 bases between them. The germline gives CDR1 WNHNN, CDR2 SYGVQD (reference sequence). CDR3 length equals 11 residues. CDR3 protein: CASGDSNEQYF. The DNA for the CDR3 is TGCGCCAGCGGGGACTCAAACGAGCAGTACTTC.

The genes are TRBV7-8 and TRBJ2-7, with 10 positions matching TRBD1. The CDR3 runs to 17 residues. CDR1 and CDR2 (germline): SGHVS, FQNEAQ. The trim removed 5 bases at V and 1 base at J, leaving 11 bases unmatched. The CDR3 bases are TGTGCCAGCAGCCCTACAGACAGGGGGCTTGGATCCTACGAGCAGTACTTC. It encodes CASSPTDRGLGSYEQYF. Full variable domain (rest looked up from reference TRBV7-8 and TRBJ2-7): GAGVSQSPRYKVAKRGQDVALRCDPISGHVSLFWYQQALGQGPEFLTYFQNEAQLDKSGLPSDRFFAERPEGSVSTLKIQRTQQEDSAVYLCASSPTDRGLGSYEQYFGPGTRLTVT.